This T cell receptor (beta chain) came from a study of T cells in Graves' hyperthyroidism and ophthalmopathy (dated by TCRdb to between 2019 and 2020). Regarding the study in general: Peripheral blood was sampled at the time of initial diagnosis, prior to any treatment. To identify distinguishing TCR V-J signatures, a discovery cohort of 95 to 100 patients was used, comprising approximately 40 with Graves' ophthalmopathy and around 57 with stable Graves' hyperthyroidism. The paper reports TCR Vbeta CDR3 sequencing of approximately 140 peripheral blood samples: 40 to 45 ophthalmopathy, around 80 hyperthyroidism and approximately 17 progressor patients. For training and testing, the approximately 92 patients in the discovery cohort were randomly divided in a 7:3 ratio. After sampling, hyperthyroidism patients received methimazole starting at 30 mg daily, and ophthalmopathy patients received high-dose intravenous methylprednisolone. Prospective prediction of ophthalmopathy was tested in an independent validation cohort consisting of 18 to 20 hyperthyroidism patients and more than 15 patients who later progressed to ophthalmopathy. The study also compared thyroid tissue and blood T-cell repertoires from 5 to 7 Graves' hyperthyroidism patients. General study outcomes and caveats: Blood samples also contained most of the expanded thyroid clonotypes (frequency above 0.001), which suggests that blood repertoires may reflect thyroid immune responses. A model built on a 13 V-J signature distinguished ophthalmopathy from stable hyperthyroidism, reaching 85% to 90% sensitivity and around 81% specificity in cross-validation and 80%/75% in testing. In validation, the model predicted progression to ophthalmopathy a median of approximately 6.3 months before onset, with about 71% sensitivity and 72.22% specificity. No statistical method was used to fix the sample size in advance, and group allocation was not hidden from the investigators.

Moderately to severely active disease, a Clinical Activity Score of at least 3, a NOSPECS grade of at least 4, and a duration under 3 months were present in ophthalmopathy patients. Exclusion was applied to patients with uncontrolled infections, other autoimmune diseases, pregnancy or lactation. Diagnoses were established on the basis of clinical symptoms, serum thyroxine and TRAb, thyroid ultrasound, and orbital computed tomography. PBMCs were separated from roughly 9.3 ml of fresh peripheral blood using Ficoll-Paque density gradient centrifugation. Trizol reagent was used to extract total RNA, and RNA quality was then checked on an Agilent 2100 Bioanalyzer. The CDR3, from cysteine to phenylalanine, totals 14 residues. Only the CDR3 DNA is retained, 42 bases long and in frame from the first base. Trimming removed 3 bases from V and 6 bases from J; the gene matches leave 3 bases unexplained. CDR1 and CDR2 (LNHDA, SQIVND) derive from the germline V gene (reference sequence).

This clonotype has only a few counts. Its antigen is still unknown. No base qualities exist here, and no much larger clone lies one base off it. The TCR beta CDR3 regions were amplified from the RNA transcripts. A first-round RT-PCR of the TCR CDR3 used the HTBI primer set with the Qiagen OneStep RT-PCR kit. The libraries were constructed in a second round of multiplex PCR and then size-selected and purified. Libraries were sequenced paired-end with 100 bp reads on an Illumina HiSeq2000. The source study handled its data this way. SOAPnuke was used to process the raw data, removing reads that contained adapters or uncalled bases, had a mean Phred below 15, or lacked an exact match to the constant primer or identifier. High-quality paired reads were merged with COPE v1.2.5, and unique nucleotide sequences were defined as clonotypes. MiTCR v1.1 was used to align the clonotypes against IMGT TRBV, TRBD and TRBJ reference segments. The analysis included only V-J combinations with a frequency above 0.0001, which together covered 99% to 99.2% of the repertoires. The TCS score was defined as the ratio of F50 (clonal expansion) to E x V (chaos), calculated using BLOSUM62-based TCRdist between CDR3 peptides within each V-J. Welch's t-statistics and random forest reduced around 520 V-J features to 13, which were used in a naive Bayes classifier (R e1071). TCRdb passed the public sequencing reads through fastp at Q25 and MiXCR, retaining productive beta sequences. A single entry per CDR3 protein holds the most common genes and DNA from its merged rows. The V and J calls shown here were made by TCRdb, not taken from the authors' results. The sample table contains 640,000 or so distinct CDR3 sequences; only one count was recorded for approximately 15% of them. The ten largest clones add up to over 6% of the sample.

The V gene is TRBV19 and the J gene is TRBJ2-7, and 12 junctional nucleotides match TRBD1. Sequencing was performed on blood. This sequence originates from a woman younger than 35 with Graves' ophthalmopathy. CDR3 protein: CASSMGQGAVEQYF. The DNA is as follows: TGTGCCAGTAGTATGGGACAGGGGGCGGTCGAGCAGTACTTC. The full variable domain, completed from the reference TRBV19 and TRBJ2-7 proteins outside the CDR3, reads DGGITQSPKYLFRKEGQNVTLSCEQNLNHDAMYWYRQDPGQGLRLIYYSQIVNDFQKGDIAEGYSVSREKKESFPLTVTSAQKNPTAFYLCASSMGQGAVEQYFGPGTRLTVT.